A single sample gave rise to the 30 T cell receptor beta chains below, sequenced in a study of T cells after yellow fever vaccination. TCRdb recomputed calls from the 5' RACE reads with MiXCR, one row per CDR3 protein. Of 150,000 to 200,000 distinct CDR3 sequences in the sample, roughly 9.6% are singletons; the top ten hold 36%. The sequenced sample was CD8+ T cells sorted from PBMCs, obtained 15 days after the yellow fever booster vaccination. All receptors derive from a man aged 18-30 years who received the YFV17D yellow fever vaccine.

There are many counts of this clonotype. This chain connects TRBV3-1 to TRBJ1-5; 7 bases are a match to TRBD1. Germline CDR1 LGHDT, CDR2 YNNKEL (reference sequence). The CDR3 sequence is 16 residues long. The J segment lost 1 base and the V segment lost 5 bases, leaving 8 bases of the junction unmatched. CDR3 in amino acids: CASSTRQGLSNQPQHF. The CDR3 DNA follows: TGTGCCAGCAGCACACGACAGGGACTAAGCAATCAGCCCCAGCATTTT.

This clonotype was counted between two and nine times. This chain uses TRBV6-1 with TRBJ2-3, with D tentatively TRBD1 (6 bases). In germline, CDR1 is MNHNS, CDR2 SASEGT. The V and J ends lost 6 bases and 4 bases respectively, with 14 bases between them. The CDR3 is made up of 14 amino acids. The CDR3 is CASRYTGPADTQYF. The CDR3, as DNA: TGTGCCAGCAGATACACAGGGCCCGCAGATACGCAGTATTTT.

A few counts support this clonotype. The J gene is TRBJ2-1, the V gene TRBV7-2; no clear D. The V gene's germline CDR1 is SGHTA and CDR2 FQGNSA. Trimming pared 5 bases from V and 0 bases from J, leaving 5 bases between. The length of the CDR3 is 13 residues. The CDR3 here is CASSDHSYNEQFF. The CDR3 nucleotides are TGTGCCAGCAGCGACCACTCCTACAATGAGCAGTTCTTC.

The sample holds many counts of this clonotype. The rearrangement joins TRBV6-5 to TRBJ2-7; tentatively, D is TRBD1 (6 bases). The V gene's germline CDR1 is MNHEY and CDR2 SVGAGI. The CDR3 is made up of 13 amino acids. Between the trimmed V and J ends, which lost 0 bases and 4 bases, there was a span of 7 bases. In DNA, the CDR3 is TGTGCCAGCAGTTACTCAACAGGGTACGAGCAGTACGTC. This encodes CASSYSTGYEQYV.

This clonotype was detected a few times. The rearrangement links TRBV7-6 to TRBJ2-7; a possible D gene is TRBD2 (6 bases). The CDR3 covers 15 residues. Germline lookup yields CDR1 SGHVS and CDR2 FNYEAQ. Trimming took off 3 bases at V and 2 bases at J, with 14 bases between the two ends. The CDR3 coding sequence is TGTGCCAGCAGCTTGGGGAGTAGCGGAACCTACGAGCAGTACTTC. It is translated as CASSLGSSGTYEQYF.

To note about this clonotype: Germline is not matched at one junction end, which may reflect a read error. The chain carries TRBV4-1 and TRBJ2-5; 10 bases are shared with TRBD2. CDR1 and CDR2 (germline): MGHRA, YSYEKL. The CDR3 consists of 16 residues. Here the CDR3 DNA reads TGCGCCAGCAGCCAAGATCCAGCGGGGGGGCAAGGGACCCAGTACTTC. Its translation: CASSQDPAGGQGTQYF.

This clonotype was seen more than once but under ten times. J is TRBJ2-1 and V is TRBV7-8; 7 bases map to TRBD1. The V gene's germline CDR1 is SGHVS and CDR2 FQNEAQ. Trimming took 1 base from V and 5 from J; bases not matched to a gene: 8. This CDR3 spans 16 amino acids. CDR3 bases: TGTGCCAGCAGCTTAGTCCTCGTGGGGACAGACAATGAGCAGTTCTTC. Translation: CASSLVLVGTDNEQFF.

The V and J genes are TRBV7-9 and TRBJ2-5; D perhaps matches TRBD2 (6 bases). CDR3 length equals 15 residues. Between the trimmed V and J ends, which lost 6 bases and 5 bases, there was a span of 19 bases. Germline V gene data show CDR1 as SEHNR and CDR2 as FQNEAQ (reference sequence). CDR3 loop: CASSPAGTPSETQYF. The CDR3 DNA reads as TGTGCCAGCAGTCCCGCGGGGACGCCCTCGGAGACCCAGTACTTC.

CDR3 DNA: TGTGCCAGCAGCCAAAGCAGGGGCAGATACCGGGATACGCAGTATTTT. Protein product: CASSQSRGRYRDTQYF. This chain uses TRBV14 with TRBJ2-3; D is perhaps TRBD1 (6 bases). The V and J ends lost 2 bases and 6 bases respectively, with 18 bases between them. Germline CDR1 is SGHDN and CDR2 is FVKESK. This CDR3 has 16 amino acids.

This clonotype was seen at least ten times. The V gene is TRBV29-1, the J gene TRBJ2-7; D might be TRBD1 (5 bases). Between the trimmed V and J ends, which lost 3 bases and 1 base, there was a span of 16 bases. CDR1 and CDR2 from the germline V gene are SQVTM and ANQGSEA. This CDR3 has 15 amino acids. CDR3 amino acids: CSVERLGQDSYEQYF. As DNA, the CDR3 is TGCAGCGTTGAGCGGCTGGGGCAAGATTCCTACGAGCAGTACTTC.

This clonotype was picked up a small number of times. This rearrangement joins TRBV28 to TRBJ2-1; 9 positions agree with TRBD2. Germline CDR1 is MDHEN and CDR2 is SYDVKM. This CDR3 has 15 residues. V lost 5 bases to trimming and J lost 7 bases; unmatched junction nucleotides: 9. Written as DNA, the CDR3 is TGTGCCAGCAGTCTCCGGACTAGCGCAGATAATGAGCAGTTCTTC. This gives the protein CASSLRTSADNEQFF.

This clonotype was counted a few times. CDR3 sequence reads: CASSFGPRGNTEAFF. CDR3 coding DNA: TGTGCCAGCAGCTTCGGGCCCCGGGGGAACACTGAAGCTTTCTTT. The rearrangement uses TRBV7-9 and TRBJ1-1; D gene uncertain. The CDR3 has 15 amino acids. Trimming removed 3 bases at V and 1 base at J, with 12 bases between. Germline V gene lookup returns CDR1 SEHNR and CDR2 FQNEAQ (reference sequence).

This clonotype was seen a handful of times. The chain couples TRBV12-3 or TRBV12-4 to TRBJ1-5; no reliable D call. The length of the CDR3 is 13 residues. Trimming took off 0 bases at V and 7 bases at J, with 7 bases between the two ends. Here the CDR3 DNA reads TGTGCCAGCAGTTTAGCCCAGGCCCAGCCCCAGCATTTT. Its translation: CASSLAQAQPQHF.

The rearrangement uses TRBV7-9 and TRBJ2-5; tentative D call: TRBD2 (6 bases). V shed 5 bases and J shed 7 bases, with 17 bases lying between them. The CDR3 loop spans 14 amino acids. Germline-derived CDR1 and CDR2 are SEHNR and FQNEAQ (reference sequence). DNA for the CDR3: TGTGCCAGCAGCCCAGTCGGGGGACCTGCGACCCAGTACTTC. Protein product: CASSPVGGPATQYF.

This clonotype was seen a handful of times. V and J are TRBV7-2 and TRBJ2-7; no clear D gene. Per the germline V gene, CDR1 is SGHTA and CDR2 is FQGNSA. Between the trimmed V and J ends, which lost 5 bases and 9 bases, there was a span of 8 bases. The CDR3 is 10 amino acids. The CDR3 reads CASSRLRQYV. The CDR3 DNA reads TGTGCCAGCAGCCGCCTTCGGCAGTACGTC.

The rearrangement joins TRBV5-1 to TRBJ1-2, with D possibly TRBD1 on 5 matching bases. The CDR3 sequence is 14 residues long. Per germline, CDR1 SGHRS and CDR2 YFSETQ. Trimming left V 5 bases short and J 5 bases short, with 16 bases between. The CDR3 spells CASSQEGDFYGYTF. The DNA of the CDR3 is TGCGCCAGCAGTCAGGAAGGGGATTTTTATGGCTACACCTTC. The whole variable domain, remainder taken from reference TRBV5-1 and TRBJ1-2, is KAGVTQTPRYLIKTRGQQVTLSCSPISGHRSVSWYQQTPGQGLQFLFEYFSETQRNKGNFPGRFSGRQFSNSRSEMNVSTLELGDSALYLCASSQEGDFYGYTFGSGTRLTVV.

The gene calls are TRBV12-3 or TRBV12-4 and TRBJ2-3; unclear D gene. V lost 0 bases, J lost 0 bases, and 16 bases lay in between. This CDR3 contains 18 residues. CDR3 amino acids: CASSLAPLGLDSTDTQYF. CDR3 bases: TGTGCCAGCAGTTTAGCCCCGCTAGGGCTCGACAGCACAGATACGCAGTATTTT.

The chain recombines TRBV6-5 with TRBJ2-7; D gene ambiguous. Trimming stripped 0 bases from V and 0 bases from J, with 12 bases between. The germline V gene encodes CDR1 MNHEY and CDR2 SVGAGI. This CDR3 is built from 16 residues. The CDR3 nucleotides are TGTGCCAGCAGTTACTCGGGTAGGCCCCTCTCCTACGAGCAGTACTTC. Protein: CASSYSGRPLSYEQYF.

This clonotype was seen a few times. The CDR3 DNA is TGCGCCAGCAGCCAAGATCTCAGACTAGCGGGGGCCTACAATGAGCAGTTCTTC. This encodes CASSQDLRLAGAYNEQFF. This chain uses TRBV4-1 with TRBJ2-1, with 12 bases that match TRBD2. Looked up from germline, CDR1 is MGHRA and CDR2 is YSYEKL. The CDR3 runs to 18 residues. V lost 0 bases, J lost 2 bases, and 5 bases stayed unmatched.

This clonotype was recorded at least ten times. The chain uses TRBV7-7 and TRBJ2-2, with D possibly being TRBD1 (6 bases). The germline V gene encodes CDR1 SSHAT and CDR2 FNYEAQ (reference sequence). The CDR3 consists of 12 residues. The ends were cut back, 8 bases at V and 8 bases at J, with 12 bases in the middle. CDR3 loop: CASRTGTGELFF. CDR3 DNA: TGTGCCAGCCGCACCGGGACAGGGGAGCTGTTTTTT.

This clonotype was picked up one time. The V gene is TRBV27, the J gene TRBJ1-5; no reliable D call. This CDR3 region has 13 residues. The V end lost 3 bases, the J end lost 7 bases, and 10 bases lay between the germline ends. Per the germline V gene, CDR1 is MNHEY and CDR2 is SMNVEV (reference sequence). The CDR3 region has the DNA TGTGCCAGCAGTTTCGGAGCGTTGCAGCCCCAGCATTTT. It encodes CASSFGALQPQHF.

This clonotype was detected a few times. This chain joins TRBV6-6 and TRBJ2-7; D remains ambiguous. Trimming pared 7 bases from V and 2 bases from J, leaving 9 bases between. Germline lookup yields CDR1 MNHNY and CDR2 SVGAGI (reference sequence). The CDR3 runs to 12 residues. CDR3 loop: CASTFGPYEQYF. Here the CDR3 DNA reads TGTGCCAGCACCTTCGGCCCCTACGAGCAGTACTTC.

The chain recombines TRBV5-1 with TRBJ2-7; 9 bases are shared with TRBD1. Germline trimming cut 4 bases from V and 4 bases from J; bases unmatched to any gene: 6. Germline loops: CDR1 SGHRS, CDR2 YFSETQ. This CDR3 has 14 amino acids. The CDR3 protein is CASSAGTGKYEQYF. DNA for the CDR3: TGCGCCAGCAGCGCCGGGACAGGGAAATACGAGCAGTACTTC.

The chain joins TRBV28 to TRBJ2-3; 7 nucleotides match TRBD1. This CDR3 contains 17 residues. CDR1 is MDHEN, CDR2 SYDVKM, per germline. After removal of 8 bases from V and 2 bases from J, the junction contained 16 bases not matched to a gene. CDR3 in amino acids: CASLGGQYSRDTDTQYF. The CDR3 DNA reads as TGTGCCAGCCTTGGGGGACAGTACTCCCGTGACACAGATACGCAGTATTTT.

This clonotype turned up a few times. The gene calls are TRBV6-1 and TRBJ1-2, with D tentatively TRBD1 (5 bases). The V end was cut by 2 bases, the J end by 1 base, with 17 bases between. The CDR3 is made up of 17 amino acids. The germline V gene encodes CDR1 MNHNS and CDR2 SASEGT. The CDR3 reads CASSETPLGGNNYGYTF. The DNA for the CDR3 is TGTGCCAGCAGTGAAACCCCCCTCGGGGGAAATAACTATGGCTACACCTTC.

V usage is TRBV5-6 and J usage is TRBJ2-1; 9 positions agree with TRBD1. This CDR3 has 14 residues. Trimming cost V 2 bases and J 7 bases; bases outside gene matches: 4. Per germline, CDR1 SGHDT and CDR2 YYEEEE. DNA of the CDR3: TGTGCCAGCAGCTTCGGGACAGGGCTGAATGAGCAGTTCTTC. Translated, it gives CASSFGTGLNEQFF.

CDR3 nucleotide sequence: TGTGCCAGCAGCAAACAGGGGGGAGAGACCCAGTACTTC. The encoded protein is CASSKQGGETQYF. The V gene is TRBV21-1, the J gene TRBJ2-5; the table assigns TRBD1, which was not confirmed against the DNA. TRBV21-1 is a known pseudogene. This CDR3 has 13 amino acids.

This clonotype was seen ten or more times. J is TRBJ2-6 and V is TRBV7-2; D gene ambiguous. CDR3 length: 13 residues. The ends were cut back, 5 bases at V and 0 bases at J, with 2 bases in the middle. The germline gives CDR1 SGHTA, CDR2 FQGNSA. The CDR3, as DNA: TGTGCCAGCAGCACCTCTGGGGCCAACGTCCTGACTTTC. Translation: CASSTSGANVLTF.

This clonotype turned up a few times. This chain uses TRBV7-9 with TRBJ1-2; 9 bases fit TRBD1. After removal of 5 bases from V and 4 bases from J, the junction contained 8 bases not matched to a gene. The CDR3 contains 15 residues. The germline CDR1 and CDR2 sequences are SEHNR and FQNEAQ (reference sequence). CDR3 nucleotide sequence: TGTGCCAGCAGCCGGACAGGGGCGTCTGTCTATGGCTACACCTTC. Its protein is CASSRTGASVYGYTF.

This clonotype has just a few counts. The chain employs TRBV28 and TRBJ2-5; 11 nucleotides line up with TRBD1. CDR3 length: 15 amino acids. V lost 8 bases to trimming and J lost 4 bases; unmatched junction nucleotides: 9. Germline V gene lookup returns CDR1 MDHEN and CDR2 SYDVKM. CDR3 sequence: CASGQGAVSGETQYF. CDR3 nucleotide sequence: TGTGCCAGCGGACAGGGGGCTGTGAGCGGAGAGACCCAGTACTTC.